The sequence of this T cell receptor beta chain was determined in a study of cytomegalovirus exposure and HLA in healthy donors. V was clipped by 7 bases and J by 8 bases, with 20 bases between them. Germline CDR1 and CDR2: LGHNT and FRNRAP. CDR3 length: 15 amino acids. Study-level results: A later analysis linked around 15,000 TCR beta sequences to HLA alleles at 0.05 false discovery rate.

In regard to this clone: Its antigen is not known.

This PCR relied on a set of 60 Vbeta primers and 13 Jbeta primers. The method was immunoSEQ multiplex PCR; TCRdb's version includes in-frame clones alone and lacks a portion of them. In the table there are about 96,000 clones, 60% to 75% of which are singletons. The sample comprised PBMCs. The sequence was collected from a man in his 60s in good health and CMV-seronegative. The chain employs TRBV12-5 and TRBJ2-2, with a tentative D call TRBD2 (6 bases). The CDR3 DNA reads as TGTGCTAGTGCCCCCGGTGGGGGGATATCGGGGGAGCTGTTTTTT. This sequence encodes CASAPGGGISGELFF.